The 29 T cell receptor beta chains below come from one sample, sequenced in a study of blood T cell repertoires in COVID-19. TCRdb keeps only in-frame clones here, not all; method: immunoSEQ multiplex PCR. The top ten hold roughly 15% of the sample, which has about 260,000 clones, 85% seen once. The sequenced sample was peripheral blood. These receptors were obtained from a human donor in a cohort sampled during active COVID-19.

This chain joins TRBV28 and TRBJ2-7; 7 bases match TRBD1. Germline V gene sequence: CDR1 MDHEN, CDR2 SYDVKM. The J segment lost 2 bases and the V segment lost 8 bases, leaving 6 bases of the junction unmatched. The CDR3 runs 13 residues. CDR3: CASEGTATYEQYF. In nucleotides, the CDR3 is TGTGCCAGCGAGGGGACAGCGACCTACGAGCAGTACTTC.

The genes are TRBV19 and TRBJ2-7; 8 bases are a match to TRBD2. After removal of 5 bases from V and 2 bases from J, the junction contained 14 bases not matched to a gene. Germline assignment: CDR1 LNHDA and CDR2 SQIVND (reference sequence). The CDR3 covers 17 residues. CDR3 sequence reads: CASSDWGQRGTPYEQYF. Written as DNA, the CDR3 is TGTGCCAGTAGTGACTGGGGCCAGCGGGGGACACCCTACGAGCAGTACTTC.

The sample holds a few counts of this clone. The gene calls are TRBV5-5 and TRBJ2-1; D is possibly TRBD1 (6 bases). The germline gives CDR1 SGHKS, CDR2 YYEKEE (reference sequence). CDR3 length: 17 residues. Trimming removed 0 bases at V and 0 bases at J, with 13 bases between. Written as DNA, the CDR3 is TGTGCCAGCAGCTTGGACAGGGTTCAGTTCTCCTACAATGAGCAGTTCTTC. This sequence encodes CASSLDRVQFSYNEQFF.

The genes are TRBV7-6 and TRBJ2-1; 12 positions match TRBD2. The CDR3 totals 16 residues. Unmatched junction bases numbered 7, after V lost 5 bases and J lost 5 bases. Germline CDR1 reads SGHVS; CDR2 reads FNYEAQ. CDR3 DNA sequence: TGTGCCAGCAGCCCCCAACTAGCGGGAGGAAACAATGAGCAGTTCTTC. It encodes CASSPQLAGGNNEQFF.

The genes are TRBV19 and TRBJ2-1, with 10 nucleotides matching TRBD2. Germline CDR1 and CDR2: LNHDA and SQIVND (reference sequence). CDR3 length: 15 residues. V was clipped by 8 bases and J by 5 bases; unmatched bases: 9. The CDR3 nucleotides read TGTGCCAGTCAGGAAGCGGGAGGGCCTAACAATGAGCAGTTCTTC. It yields the protein CASQEAGGPNNEQFF.

This chain connects TRBV5-6 to TRBJ1-4, with D possibly matching TRBD1 (5 bases). This CDR3 is 14 amino acids long. Germline V gene lookup returns CDR1 SGHDT and CDR2 YYEEEE. Trimming shortened V by 4 bases and J by 7 bases, and 14 bases separated the two germline ends. CDR3 in DNA: TGTGCCAGCAGCCCCTATATAACAGGTGAAAAACTGTTTTTT. Its protein is CASSPYITGEKLFF.

The V gene is TRBV5-4, the J gene TRBJ2-2; 11 bases are shared with TRBD2. This CDR3 spans 16 amino acids. V lost 2 bases, J lost 2 bases, and 2 bases stayed unmatched. Germline values: CDR1 SGHNT, CDR2 YYREEE (reference sequence). The CDR3 DNA reads TGTGCCAGCAGCTTCGGGACTAGCGGAAACACCGGGGAGCTGTTTTTT. This sequence encodes CASSFGTSGNTGELFF.

The genes are TRBV19 and TRBJ2-3; TRBD2 might be the D (5 bases). The CDR3 sequence is 13 residues long. CDR1 and CDR2 from the germline V gene are LNHDA and SQIVND (reference sequence). The V end was cut by 6 bases, the J end by 6 bases, with 13 bases between. The CDR3 sequence: CASRGLAMDTQYF. In DNA, the CDR3 is TGTGCCAGTAGAGGGCTAGCCATGGATACGCAGTATTTT.

This chain connects TRBV19 to TRBJ1-5; D gene unclear. V dropped 4 bases and J dropped 3 bases, with 10 bases sitting between them. The CDR3 is 14 amino acids. CDR1 LNHDA and CDR2 SQIVND come from the germline V gene (reference sequence). DNA for the CDR3: TGTGCCAGTAGTAACCAGAGGTACAATCAGCCCCAGCATTTT. Translated: CASSNQRYNQPQHF.

The chain recombines TRBV28 with TRBJ1-2, with no clear D. V lost 0 bases and J lost 7, with 6 bases in between. CDR3 length equals 12 residues. From germline, CDR1 is MDHEN and CDR2 SYDVKM. The CDR3: CASSLWRAGYTF. CDR3 nucleotides: TGTGCCAGCAGTTTATGGCGGGCTGGCTACACCTTC.

This clone has a handful of counts. This chain uses TRBV12-3 or TRBV12-4 with TRBJ2-3; weak D call: TRBD1 (6 bases). V was pared by 6 bases and J by 6 bases, with 10 bases between. This CDR3 region has 12 residues. The CDR3 sequence: CASRKTGDTQYF. CDR3 DNA sequence: TGTGCCAGCAGGAAAACAGGGGATACGCAGTATTTT.

The V call is TRBV5-1, the J call TRBJ2-7; D gene uncertain. Between the trimmed V and J ends, which lost 4 bases and 4 bases, there was a span of 12 bases. Germline CDR1 is SGHRS and CDR2 is YFSETQ. There are 13 residues in the CDR3. The CDR3 nucleotides read TGCGCCAGCAGCCCACCTAATACGTACGAGCAGTACTTC. Translated, it gives CASSPPNTYEQYF.

J is TRBJ2-7 and V is TRBV9; 7 nucleotides match TRBD2. This CDR3 is built from 14 residues. CDR1 is SGDLS, CDR2 YYNGEE, per germline. J lost 7 bases, V lost 0 bases, and 7 bases had no gene match. The CDR3 bases are TGTGCCAGCAGCGTAGCCCCGGGGGGAAGGGAGCAGTACTTC. Residues: CASSVAPGGREQYF.

The chain uses TRBV18 and TRBJ1-1; D call uncertain. The CDR3 length is 13 residues. CDR1 KGHSH and CDR2 LQKENI come from the germline V gene. Trimming removed 4 bases from V and 8 bases from J, with 14 bases in between. The CDR3 spells CASSLDQESEAFF. The CDR3 DNA is TGTGCCAGCTCACTTGACCAGGAAAGCGAAGCTTTCTTT.

J is TRBJ2-6 and V is TRBV9; a possible D gene is TRBD2 (6 bases). Germline-derived CDR1 and CDR2 are SGDLS and YYNGEE. V gave up 2 bases and J gave up 4 bases, with 16 bases separating them. The CDR3 runs 17 residues. CDR3 sequence (DNA): TGTGCCAGCAGCGTTAGCGGACGTCGGTCCGGGGCCAACGTCCTGACTTTC. Translated: CASSVSGRRSGANVLTF.

The sample holds one count of this clone. The chain uses TRBV11-2 and TRBJ1-2; 7 nucleotides agree with TRBD1. Germline CDR1 is SGHAT and CDR2 is FQNNGV. The CDR3 consists of 13 residues. V shed 3 bases and J 5 bases; nucleotides not matched to a gene: 3. This CDR3 is CASSFGTEYGYTF. CDR3 nucleotides: TGTGCCAGCAGCTTCGGGACAGAATATGGCTACACCTTC.

V and J are TRBV7-2 and TRBJ2-6; unclear D gene. V lost 0 bases and J 0 bases, leaving 9 bases between the germline ends. Per germline, CDR1 SGHTA and CDR2 FQGNSA. The CDR3 has 17 residues. The CDR3 sequence is CASSLALAGSGANVLTF. Here the CDR3 DNA reads TGTGCCAGCAGCTTAGCGCTTGCAGGCTCTGGGGCCAACGTCCTGACTTTC.

This clone is a singleton in its sample. The J gene is TRBJ2-5, the V gene TRBV9, with D possibly matching TRBD2 (5 bases). The V and J ends lost 1 base and 0 bases respectively, with 13 bases between them. CDR3 length: 16 residues. From germline, CDR1 is SGDLS and CDR2 YYNGEE. This CDR3 is CASSVRGTGYQETQYF. The CDR3 DNA sequence: TGTGCCAGCAGCGTACGAGGCACGGGGTACCAAGAGACCCAGTACTTC.

With respect to this clone: The junction departs from the called germline gene at one end, perhaps through a read error. The V and J genes are TRBV25-1 and TRBJ2-7; 7 nucleotides agree with TRBD1. Germline V gives CDR1 MGHDK, CDR2 SYGVNS. CDR3 length: 12 residues. This CDR3 is CASSDEGDSRGF. The CDR3 DNA sequence: TGTGCCAGCAGTGATGAAGGGGACAGTCGTGGCTTC.

The V and J genes are TRBV21-1 and TRBJ2-2; the table's D call of TRBD2 was not tested on the DNA. TRBV21-1 is deemed a pseudogene. The CDR3 has 17 amino acids. This chain's CDR3 is CASRTASRQSGTGELFF. In nucleotides, the CDR3 is TGTGCCAGCAGGACGGCTAGCAGGCAATCTGGCACCGGGGAGCTGTTTTTT.

This clone appeared a single time. The chain combines TRBV7-9 with TRBJ2-5; weak D call: TRBD2 (6 bases). Trimming cost V 5 bases and J 6 bases, with 19 bases left between them. Germline values: CDR1 SEHNR, CDR2 FQNEAQ (reference sequence). The CDR3 has 15 residues. In DNA form, the CDR3 reads TGTGCCAGCAGCCCCCCTCAACTAGCCAGGAAGACCCAGTACTTC. It encodes CASSPPQLARKTQYF.

This clone was detected once. This chain links TRBV18 with TRBJ2-2; no clear D gene. V lost 7 bases and J lost 4, with 10 bases in between. This CDR3 is 13 amino acids long. Germline CDR1 is KGHSH and CDR2 is LQKENI. This chain's CDR3 is CASYALGTGELFF. The DNA for the CDR3 is TGTGCCAGCTACGCCCTCGGCACCGGGGAGCTGTTTTTT.

V gene TRBV16 combines with J gene TRBJ2-5; 8 nucleotides line up with TRBD1. The V gene end was trimmed by 2 bases and the J gene end by 6 bases; junction bases not matched to a gene: 5. Germline V gene lookup returns CDR1 KGHSY and CDR2 FQNENV. The CDR3 runs 14 residues. The CDR3 region is CASSQQGAAQTQYF. CDR3 nucleotide sequence: TGTGCCAGCAGCCAACAGGGGGCAGCGCAGACCCAGTACTTC.

J is TRBJ2-1 and V is TRBV29-1; D ambiguous. The germline gives CDR1 SQVTM, CDR2 ANQGSEA. The CDR3 extends over 13 amino acids. The V end lost 4 bases, the J end lost 0 bases, and 7 bases lay between the germline ends. CDR3 loop: CSVGASSYNEQFF. The DNA of the CDR3 is TGCAGCGTTGGAGCAAGCTCCTACAATGAGCAGTTCTTC.

The chain couples TRBV6-6 to TRBJ1-3; no reliable D call. CDR1 MNHNY and CDR2 SVGAGI come from the germline V gene (reference sequence). V dropped 6 bases and J dropped 2 bases, with 17 bases sitting between them. The CDR3 is made up of 16 amino acids. CDR3 coding DNA: TGTGCCAGCAGAACTACTCTTCAGTCTACTGGAAACACCATATATTTT. Translation gives CASRTTLQSTGNTIYF.

As for this clone: The sample contains more than one DNA sequence encoding this CDR3. V is TRBV7-9 and J is TRBJ1-4, with D tentatively TRBD1 (5 bases). The germline gives CDR1 SEHNR, CDR2 FQNEAQ (reference sequence). V gave up 0 bases and J gave up 5 bases, with 10 bases separating them. The CDR3 consists of 15 residues. CDR3 sequence: CASSLAGGPNEKLFF. The CDR3 coding sequence is TGTGCCAGCAGCTTAGCGGGGGGACCGAATGAAAAACTGTTTTTT.

This chain joins TRBV3-1 (or the pseudogene TRBV3-2) and TRBJ2-5, with a weak D call TRBD2 (5 bases). The germline CDR1 and CDR2 sequences are LGHDT and YNNKEL (reference sequence). V lost 4 bases to trimming and J lost 7 bases, with 16 bases between them. CDR3 length equals 14 residues. The CDR3 DNA sequence: TGTGCCAGCAGCCCCAGAACGGTTGCGGGGACCCAGTACTTC. This translates into CASSPRTVAGTQYF.

The chain has TRBV24-1 and TRBJ1-6, with D tentatively TRBD1 (6 bases). Deletions cut 4 bases from V and 6 bases from J, with 6 bases between. From germline, CDR1 is KGHDR and CDR2 SFDVKD. CDR3 length: 13 residues. CDR3 coding DNA: TGTGCCACCAGTGACAGGGGTAATTCACCCCTCCACTTT. Protein product: CATSDRGNSPLHF.

On this clone itself: One junction end disagrees with the germline gene, perhaps due to a read error. The V and J genes are TRBV10-3 and TRBJ2-1, with 8 bases that match TRBD2. The CDR3 covers 11 residues. The V gene's germline CDR1 is ENHRY and CDR2 SYGVKD. The CDR3 region is CAISATGGPLF. CDR3 sequence (DNA): TGTGCCATCAGTGCCACGGGAGGGCCGCTCTTC.